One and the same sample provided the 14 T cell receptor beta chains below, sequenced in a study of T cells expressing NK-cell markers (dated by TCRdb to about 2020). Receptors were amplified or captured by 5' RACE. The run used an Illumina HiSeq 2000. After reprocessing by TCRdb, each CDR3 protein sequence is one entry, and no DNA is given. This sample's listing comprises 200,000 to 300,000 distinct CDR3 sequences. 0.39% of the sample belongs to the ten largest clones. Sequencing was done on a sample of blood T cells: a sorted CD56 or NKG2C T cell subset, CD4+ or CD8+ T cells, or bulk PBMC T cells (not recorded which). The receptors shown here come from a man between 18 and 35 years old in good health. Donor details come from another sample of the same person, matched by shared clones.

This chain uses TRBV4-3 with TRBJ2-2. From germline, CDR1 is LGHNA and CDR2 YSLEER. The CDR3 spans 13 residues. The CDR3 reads CASSQDGTGELFF.

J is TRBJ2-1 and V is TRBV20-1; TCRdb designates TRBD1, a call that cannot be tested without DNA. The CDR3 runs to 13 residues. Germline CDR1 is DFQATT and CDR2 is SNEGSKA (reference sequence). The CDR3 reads CSARRDPRNEQFF.

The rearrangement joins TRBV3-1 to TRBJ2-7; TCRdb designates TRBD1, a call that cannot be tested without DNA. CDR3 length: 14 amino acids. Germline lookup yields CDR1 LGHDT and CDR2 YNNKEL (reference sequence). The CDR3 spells CASSSRQGWYEQYF.

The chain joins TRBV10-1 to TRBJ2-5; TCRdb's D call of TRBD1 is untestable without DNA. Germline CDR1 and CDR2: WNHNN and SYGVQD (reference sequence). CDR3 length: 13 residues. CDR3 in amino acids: CASSATPQETQYF.

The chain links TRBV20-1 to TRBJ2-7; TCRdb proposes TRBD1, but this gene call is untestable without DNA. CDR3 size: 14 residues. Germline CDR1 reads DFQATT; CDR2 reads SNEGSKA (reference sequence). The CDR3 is CSATLDGGNYEQYF.

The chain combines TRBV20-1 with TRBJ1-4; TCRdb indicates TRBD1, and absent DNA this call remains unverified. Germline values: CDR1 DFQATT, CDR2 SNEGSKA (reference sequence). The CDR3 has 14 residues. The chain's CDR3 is CSASPFQGGEKLFF.

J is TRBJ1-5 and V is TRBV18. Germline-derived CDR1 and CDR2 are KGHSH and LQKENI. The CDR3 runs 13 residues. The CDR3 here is CASSGGGLQPQHF. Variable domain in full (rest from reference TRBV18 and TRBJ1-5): NAGVMQNPRHLVRRRGQEARLRCSPMKGHSHVYWYRQLPEEGLKFMVYLQKENIIDESGMPKERFSAEFPKEGPSILRIQQVVRGDSAAYFCASSGGGLQPQHFGDGTRLSIL.

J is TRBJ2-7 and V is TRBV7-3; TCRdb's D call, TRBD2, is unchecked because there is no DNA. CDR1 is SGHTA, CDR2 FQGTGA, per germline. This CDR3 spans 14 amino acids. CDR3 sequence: CASSLGGRKDEQYF.

CDR3 amino acids: CASSRRSYNEQFF. The rearrangement links TRBV6-6 to TRBJ2-1. This CDR3 has 13 residues. Germline V gene data show CDR1 as MNHNY and CDR2 as SVGAGI (reference sequence).

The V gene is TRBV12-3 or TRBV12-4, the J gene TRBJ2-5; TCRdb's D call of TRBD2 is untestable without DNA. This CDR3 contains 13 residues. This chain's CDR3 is CASSLPREVTQYF.

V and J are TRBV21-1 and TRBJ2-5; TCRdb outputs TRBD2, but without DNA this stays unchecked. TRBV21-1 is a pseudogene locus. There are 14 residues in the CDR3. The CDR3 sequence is CASSNTSGSKTQYF.

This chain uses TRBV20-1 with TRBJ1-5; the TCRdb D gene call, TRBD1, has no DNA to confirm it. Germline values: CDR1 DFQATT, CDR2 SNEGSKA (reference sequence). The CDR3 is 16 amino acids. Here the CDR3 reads CSASQGGNTFGQPQHF.

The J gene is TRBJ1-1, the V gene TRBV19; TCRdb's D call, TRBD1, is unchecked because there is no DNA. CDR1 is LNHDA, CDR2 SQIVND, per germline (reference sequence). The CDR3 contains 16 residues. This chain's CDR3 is CASSRTGLGLGTEAFF.

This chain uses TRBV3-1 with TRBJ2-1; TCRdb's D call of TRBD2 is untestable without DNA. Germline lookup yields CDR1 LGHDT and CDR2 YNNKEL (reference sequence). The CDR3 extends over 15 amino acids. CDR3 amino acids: CASMLGLAPYNEQFF.